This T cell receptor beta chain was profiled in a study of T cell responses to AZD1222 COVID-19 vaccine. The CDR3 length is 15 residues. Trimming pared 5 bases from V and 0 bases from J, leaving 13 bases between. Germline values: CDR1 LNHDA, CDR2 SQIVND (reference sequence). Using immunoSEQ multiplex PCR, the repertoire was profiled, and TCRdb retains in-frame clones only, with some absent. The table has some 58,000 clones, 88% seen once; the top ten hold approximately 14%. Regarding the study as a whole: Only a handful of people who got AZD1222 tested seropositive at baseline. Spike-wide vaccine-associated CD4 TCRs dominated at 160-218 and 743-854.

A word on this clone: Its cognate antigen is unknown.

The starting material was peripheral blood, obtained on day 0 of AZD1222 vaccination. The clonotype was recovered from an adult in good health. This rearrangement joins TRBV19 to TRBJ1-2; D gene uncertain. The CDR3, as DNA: TGTGCCAGTAGTCCGAGGACGGGGACTAACTATGGCTACACCTTC. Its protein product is CASSPRTGTNYGYTF.